These 10 T cell receptor beta chains were sequenced from one sample in a study of blood T cell repertoires in COVID-19 (dated by TCRdb to 2020 to 2022). Receptors were amplified or captured by the immunoSEQ multiplex PCR assay. This immuneACCESS table, as held by TCRdb, lists in-frame sequences with V and J called but not all clones. Of the missing ones, under half trace to an unresolved V gene in checked studies; the others have no known cause. This sample gives about 490,000 clones in total; roughly 85% of them show up just once. The ten largest make up roughly 3.2% of the sample. Sequenced input: peripheral blood. The receptor source for this set is a human donor in a cohort sampled during active COVID-19.

This chain joins TRBV6-1 and TRBJ2-2; 15 nucleotides align to TRBD2. J was trimmed by 5 bases and V by 2 bases; bases with no gene match: 6. This CDR3 region has 18 residues. CDR1 MNHNS and CDR2 SASEGT come from the germline V gene. This CDR3 is CASSEWLGLAGGTGELFF. DNA for the CDR3: TGTGCCAGCAGTGAATGGTTAGGACTAGCGGGAGGGACCGGGGAGCTGTTTTTT.

The sample holds one count of this clone. The CDR3 region is CSSRLGLNTEAFF. Written as DNA, the CDR3 is TGCAGCTCCCGACTGGGTCTTAACACTGAAGCTTTCTTT. J is TRBJ1-1 and V is TRBV29-1; D gene unclear. With 8 bases removed from V and 2 bases from J, the gap between germline ends came to 15 bases. Per the germline V gene, CDR1 is SQVTM and CDR2 is ANQGSEA. The CDR3 consists of 13 residues.

The chain employs TRBV30 and TRBJ1-5; 8 bases line up with TRBD1. From germline, CDR1 is GTSNPN and CDR2 SVGIG (reference sequence). The length of the CDR3 is 14 residues. The junction had 0 bases not matched to a gene; V was cut back by 0 bases and J by 2 bases. The chain's CDR3 is CAWSVGQGNQPQHF. The CDR3 nucleotides are TGTGCCTGGAGTGTGGGACAGGGCAATCAGCCCCAGCATTTT.

The chain employs TRBV28 and TRBJ1-2; no definite D call. Germline CDR1 MDHEN, CDR2 SYDVKM. The CDR3 is made up of 13 amino acids. Trimming took 7 bases from V and 1 from J, leaving 10 bases between them. The CDR3 nucleotides are TGTGCCAGCACCCCGAGGCTTAACTATGGCTACACCTTC. As protein: CASTPRLNYGYTF.

In regard to this clone: Other DNA sequences in the sample encode the same CDR3. The chain combines TRBV12-3 or TRBV12-4 with TRBJ1-1; D gene unclear. The CDR3 has 13 residues. Between the trimmed V and J ends, which lost 2 bases and 2 bases, there was a span of 6 bases. CDR3 amino acids: CASSLSVNTEAFF. The CDR3, as DNA: TGTGCCAGCAGTTTATCGGTTAACACTGAAGCTTTCTTT.

In this sample, this clone turned up a few times. The chain links TRBV3-1 (or the pseudogene TRBV3-2) to TRBJ2-2, with unresolved D. This CDR3 comprises 14 residues. Germline CDR1 LGHDT, CDR2 YNNKEL (reference sequence). The V end was cut by 1 base, the J end by 4 bases, with 7 bases between. CDR3 loop: CASSQGRSTGELFF. The CDR3 DNA follows: TGTGCCAGCAGCCAAGGGCGGTCCACCGGGGAGCTGTTTTTT.

The chain is built from TRBV10-3 and TRBJ1-1, with D possibly matching TRBD1 (5 bases). V lost 7 bases to trimming and J lost 2 bases, with 14 bases between them. Germline CDR1 is ENHRY and CDR2 is SYGVKD. The CDR3 is made up of 14 amino acids. CDR3 loop: CAITPGVGNTEAFF. CDR3 nucleotide sequence: TGTGCCATCACCCCGGGGGTTGGAAACACTGAAGCTTTCTTT.

V gene TRBV7-2 combines with J gene TRBJ2-2, with a possible D match to TRBD2 (6 bases). Per the germline V gene, CDR1 is SGHTA and CDR2 is FQGNSA. Trimming cost V 2 bases and J 7 bases, with 11 bases left between them. This CDR3 is 14 amino acids long. The CDR3 here is CASSLSSVGGELFF. The CDR3 nucleotides are TGTGCCAGCAGCTTATCTAGCGTAGGCGGGGAGCTGTTTTTT.

This chain connects TRBV19 to TRBJ1-1; 9 bases are a match to TRBD1. Germline trimming cut 4 bases from V and 1 base from J; bases unmatched to any gene: 4. There are 15 residues in the CDR3. Germline-derived CDR1 and CDR2 are LNHDA and SQIVND (reference sequence). The CDR3 loop is CASSTGTGWNTEAFF. CDR3 nucleotide sequence: TGTGCCAGTAGTACCGGGACAGGGTGGAACACTGAAGCTTTCTTT.

The chain uses TRBV7-2 and TRBJ2-7; TRBD1 aligns across 7 bases. After removal of 5 bases from V and 2 bases from J, the junction contained 3 bases not matched to a gene. The length of the CDR3 is 13 residues. CDR1 is SGHTA, CDR2 FQGNSA, per germline. CDR3 sequence reads: CASSQGQPYEQYF. The CDR3 DNA follows: TGTGCCAGCAGCCAGGGACAGCCCTACGAGCAGTACTTC.